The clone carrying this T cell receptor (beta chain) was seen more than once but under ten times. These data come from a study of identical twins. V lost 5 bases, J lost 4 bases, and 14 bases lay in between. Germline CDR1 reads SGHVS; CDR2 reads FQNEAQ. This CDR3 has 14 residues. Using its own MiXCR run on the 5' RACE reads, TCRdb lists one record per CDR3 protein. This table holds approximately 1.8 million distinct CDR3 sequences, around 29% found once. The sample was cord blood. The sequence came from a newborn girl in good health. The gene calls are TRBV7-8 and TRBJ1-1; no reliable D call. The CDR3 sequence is CASSHPPAATEAFF. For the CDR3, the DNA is TGTGCCAGCAGCCACCCGCCGGCGGCCACTGAAGCTTTCTTT.